A selection of T cell receptor beta chains follows, all from one sample in a study of T cells expressing NK-cell markers. From the 5' RACE reads, TCRdb lists one entry per CDR3 protein and no DNA. The table lists approximately 420,000 distinct CDR3 sequences. The sample comprised blood T cells: a sorted CD56 or NKG2C T cell subset, CD4+ or CD8+ T cells, or bulk PBMC T cells (not recorded which). Receptors originate from a woman in her fifties or sixties in good health. Each CDR3 is given with its conserved first and last residue. Each record gives: V gene, J gene, CDR3 protein.

v_gene: TRBV29-1; j_gene: TRBJ2-3; CDR3aa: CSVRDTGDTQYF
v_gene: TRBV19; j_gene: TRBJ2-4; CDR3aa: CASSKGTSEYF
v_gene: TRBV11-2; j_gene: TRBJ2-5; CDR3aa: CASSLGTLRVETQYF
v_gene: TRBV12-3/TRBV12-4; j_gene: TRBJ1-1; CDR3aa: CASSYGGWGTNTEAFF
v_gene: TRBV20-1; j_gene: TRBJ2-1; CDR3aa: CSARDSIFPPYNEQFF
v_gene: TRBV29-1; j_gene: TRBJ2-7; CDR3aa: CSVERDSYEQYF
v_gene: TRBV20-1; j_gene: TRBJ2-1; CDR3aa: CSAKERLGYNEQFF
v_gene: TRBV12-3/TRBV12-4; j_gene: TRBJ2-7; CDR3aa: CASSLERSHEQYF
v_gene: TRBV29-1; j_gene: TRBJ2-7; CDR3aa: CSAGIGRRKQYF
v_gene: TRBV20-1; j_gene: TRBJ2-3; CDR3aa: CSASRRGGRGGADTQYF
v_gene: TRBV2; j_gene: TRBJ2-2; CDR3aa: CASRIAISTGELFF
v_gene: TRBV20-1; j_gene: TRBJ1-1; CDR3aa: CSAGPYRGNTEAFF
v_gene: TRBV24-1; j_gene: TRBJ2-3; CDR3aa: CATSDGLAVLTDTQYF
v_gene: TRBV5-1; j_gene: TRBJ2-4; CDR3aa: CASSSTVDRGLAIQYF
v_gene: TRBV2; j_gene: TRBJ1-2; CDR3aa: CASSVGQGVNYGYTF
v_gene: TRBV9; j_gene: TRBJ2-1; CDR3aa: CASSGKIAENEQFF